The clone carrying this T cell receptor (beta chain) was detected many times. Its target is not known. This CDR3 spans 14 amino acids. The V gene end was trimmed by 5 bases and the J gene end by 2 bases; junction bases not matched to a gene: 5. Germline V gene data show CDR1 as SGHDT and CDR2 as YYEEEE. This entry comes from a study of T-cell memory formation after mild COVID-19. Regarding the study as a whole: Pre-infection memory already had some responding clones, implying cross-reactive memory joined.

MiXCR, run by TCRdb on the 5' RACE reads, gives a single entry per CDR3 protein. This sample yields approximately 150,000 distinct CDR3 sequences, of which approximately 5.7% are seen a single time; around 1.9% belongs to the top ten. The source material was PBMCs or a T cell subset sorted from them (not recorded which). The source of this sequence is an adult woman who had mild COVID-19 (a few samples of this study predate the infection). Cell type and time point are not known. J is TRBJ2-7 and V is TRBV5-6; 9 bases are shared with TRBD1. CDR3 in amino acids: CASRKRQGAYEQYF. Here the CDR3 DNA reads TGTGCCAGCAGGAAACGACAGGGGGCCTACGAGCAGTACTTC. The whole variable domain, filled in from reference TRBV5-6 and TRBJ2-7, reads DAGVTQSPTHLIKTRGQQVTLRCSPKSGHDTVSWYQQALGQGPQFIFQYYEEEERQRGNFPDRFSGHQFPNYSSELNVNALLLGDSALYLCASRKRQGAYEQYFGPGTRLTVT.